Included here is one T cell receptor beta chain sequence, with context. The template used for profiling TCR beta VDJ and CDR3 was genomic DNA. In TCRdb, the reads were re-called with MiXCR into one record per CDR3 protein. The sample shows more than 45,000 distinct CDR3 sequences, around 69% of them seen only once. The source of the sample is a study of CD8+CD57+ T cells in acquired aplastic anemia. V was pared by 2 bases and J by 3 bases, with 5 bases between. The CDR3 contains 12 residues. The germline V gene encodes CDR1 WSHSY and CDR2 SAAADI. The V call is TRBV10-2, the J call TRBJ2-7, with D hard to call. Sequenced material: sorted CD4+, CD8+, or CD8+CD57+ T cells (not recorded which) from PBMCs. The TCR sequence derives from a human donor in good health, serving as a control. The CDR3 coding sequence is TGCGCCAGCAGTGAGGCGAGCTACGAGCAGTACTTC. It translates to CASSEASYEQYF.